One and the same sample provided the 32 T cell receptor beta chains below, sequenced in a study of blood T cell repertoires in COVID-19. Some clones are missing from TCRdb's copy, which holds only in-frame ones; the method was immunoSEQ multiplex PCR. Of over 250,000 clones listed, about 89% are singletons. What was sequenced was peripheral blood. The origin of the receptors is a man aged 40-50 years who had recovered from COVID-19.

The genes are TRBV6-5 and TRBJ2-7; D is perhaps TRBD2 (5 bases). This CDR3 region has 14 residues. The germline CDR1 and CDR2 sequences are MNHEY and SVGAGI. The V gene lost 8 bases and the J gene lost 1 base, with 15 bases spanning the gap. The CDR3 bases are TGTGCCAGCGTCCGGGATCCTCTATCCTACGAGCAGTACTTC. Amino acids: CASVRDPLSYEQYF.

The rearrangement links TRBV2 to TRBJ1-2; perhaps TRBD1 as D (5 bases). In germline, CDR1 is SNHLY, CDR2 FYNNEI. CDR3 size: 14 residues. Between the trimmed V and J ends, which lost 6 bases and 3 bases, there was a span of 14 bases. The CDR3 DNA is TGTGCCAGCAGAAGGGGATCCCTCTACTATGGCTACACCTTC. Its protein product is CASRRGSLYYGYTF.

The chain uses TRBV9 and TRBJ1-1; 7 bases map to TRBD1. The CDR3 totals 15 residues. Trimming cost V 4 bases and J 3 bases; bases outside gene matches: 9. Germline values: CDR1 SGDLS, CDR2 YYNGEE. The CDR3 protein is CASSSLQGSDTEAFF. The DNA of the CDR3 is TGTGCCAGCAGCTCGTTACAGGGGAGCGACACTGAAGCTTTCTTT.

In nucleotides, the CDR3 is TGCGCCAGCAGCTCCAACATACAGGGGCGAGCTTACGAGCAGTACTTC. Translation gives CASSSNIQGRAYEQYF. V gene TRBV5-1 combines with J gene TRBJ2-7, with 7 bases that match TRBD1. Germline V gives CDR1 SGHRS, CDR2 YFSETQ. There are 16 residues in the CDR3. J lost 4 bases, V lost 3 bases, and 13 bases had no gene match.

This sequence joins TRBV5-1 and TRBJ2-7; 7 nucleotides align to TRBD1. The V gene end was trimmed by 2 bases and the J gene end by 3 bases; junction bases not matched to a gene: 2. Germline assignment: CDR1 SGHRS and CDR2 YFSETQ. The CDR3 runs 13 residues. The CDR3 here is CASSLDRVYEQYF. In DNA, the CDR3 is TGCGCCAGCAGCTTAGACAGGGTCTACGAGCAGTACTTC.

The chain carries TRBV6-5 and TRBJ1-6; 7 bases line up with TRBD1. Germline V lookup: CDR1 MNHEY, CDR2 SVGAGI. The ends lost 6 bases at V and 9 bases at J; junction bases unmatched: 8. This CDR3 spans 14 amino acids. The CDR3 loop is CASRVGQDRSPLHF. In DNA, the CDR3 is TGTGCCAGCAGGGTCGGACAGGATCGTTCACCCCTCCACTTT.

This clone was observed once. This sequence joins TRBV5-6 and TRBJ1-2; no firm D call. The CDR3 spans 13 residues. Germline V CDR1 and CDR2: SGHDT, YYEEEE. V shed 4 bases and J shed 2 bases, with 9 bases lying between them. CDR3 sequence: CASSRDKNYGYTF. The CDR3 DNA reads TGTGCCAGCAGCCGCGACAAAAACTATGGCTACACCTTC. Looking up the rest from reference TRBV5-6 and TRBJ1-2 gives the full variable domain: DAGVTQSPTHLIKTRGQQVTLRCSPKSGHDTVSWYQQALGQGPQFIFQYYEEEERQRGNFPDRFSGHQFPNYSSELNVNALLLGDSALYLCASSRDKNYGYTFGSGTRLTVV.

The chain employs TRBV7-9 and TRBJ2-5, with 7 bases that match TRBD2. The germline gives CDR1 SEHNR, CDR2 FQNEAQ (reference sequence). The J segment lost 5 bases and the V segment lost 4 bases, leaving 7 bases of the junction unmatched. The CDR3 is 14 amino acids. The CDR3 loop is CASSSVMGGETQYF. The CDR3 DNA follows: TGTGCCAGCAGCTCCGTTATGGGGGGGGAGACCCAGTACTTC.

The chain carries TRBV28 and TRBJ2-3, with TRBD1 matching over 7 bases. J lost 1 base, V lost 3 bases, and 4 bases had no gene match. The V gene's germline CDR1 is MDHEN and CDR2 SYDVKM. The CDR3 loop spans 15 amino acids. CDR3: CASSFSRGRTDTQYF. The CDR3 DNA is TGTGCCAGCAGTTTTTCTAGGGGGCGCACAGATACGCAGTATTTT.

CDR3 DNA: TGTGCCAGTAGTTCATACGGGACAGGGGGCAGACAGCCCCAGCATTTT. Protein product: CASSSYGTGGRQPQHF. The V call is TRBV19, the J call TRBJ1-5, with 12 nucleotides matching TRBD1. V was pared by 5 bases and J by 7 bases, with 9 bases of the junction left unmatched. Germline V lookup: CDR1 LNHDA, CDR2 SQIVND (reference sequence). There are 16 residues in the CDR3.

Here the CDR3 reads CATSRDRVFNTEAFF. The CDR3 nucleotides are TGTGCCACCAGCAGAGACCGCGTCTTTAACACTGAAGCTTTCTTT. This rearrangement joins TRBV15 to TRBJ1-1; D unclear. Germline assignment: CDR1 LNHNV and CDR2 YYDKDF (reference sequence). This CDR3 is 15 amino acids long. V dropped 0 bases and J dropped 2 bases, with 10 bases sitting between them.

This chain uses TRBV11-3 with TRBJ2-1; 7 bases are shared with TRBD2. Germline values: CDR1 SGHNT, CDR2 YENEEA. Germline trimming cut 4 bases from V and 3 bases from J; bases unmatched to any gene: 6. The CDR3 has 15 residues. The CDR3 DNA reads TGTGCCAGCAGCTCCTCCTCGGGGGGCTACAATGAGCAGTTCTTC. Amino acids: CASSSSSGGYNEQFF.

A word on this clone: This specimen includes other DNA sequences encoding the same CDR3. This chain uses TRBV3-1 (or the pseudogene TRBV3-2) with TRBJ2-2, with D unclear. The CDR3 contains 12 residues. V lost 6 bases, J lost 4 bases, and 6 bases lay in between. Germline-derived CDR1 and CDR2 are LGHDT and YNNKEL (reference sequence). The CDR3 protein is CASSRGTGELFF. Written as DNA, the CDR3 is TGTGCCAGCAGTCGAGGCACCGGGGAGCTGTTTTTT.

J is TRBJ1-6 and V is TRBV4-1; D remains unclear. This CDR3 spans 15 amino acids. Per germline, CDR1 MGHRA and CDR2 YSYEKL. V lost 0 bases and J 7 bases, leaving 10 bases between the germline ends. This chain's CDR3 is CASSQETQINSPLHF. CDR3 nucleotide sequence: TGCGCCAGCAGCCAAGAAACTCAAATCAATTCACCCCTCCACTTT.

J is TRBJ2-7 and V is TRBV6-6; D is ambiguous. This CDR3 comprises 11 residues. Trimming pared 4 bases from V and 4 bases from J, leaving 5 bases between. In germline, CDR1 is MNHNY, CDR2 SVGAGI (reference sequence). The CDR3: CASSSQYEQYF. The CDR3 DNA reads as TGTGCCAGCAGTTCCCAATACGAGCAGTACTTC.

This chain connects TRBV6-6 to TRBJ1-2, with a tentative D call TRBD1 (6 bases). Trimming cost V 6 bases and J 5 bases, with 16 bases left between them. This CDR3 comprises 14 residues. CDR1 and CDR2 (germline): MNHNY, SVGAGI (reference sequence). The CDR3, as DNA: TGTGCCAGCAGCCTTATACAGGGTTCATATGGCTACACCTTC. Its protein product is CASSLIQGSYGYTF.

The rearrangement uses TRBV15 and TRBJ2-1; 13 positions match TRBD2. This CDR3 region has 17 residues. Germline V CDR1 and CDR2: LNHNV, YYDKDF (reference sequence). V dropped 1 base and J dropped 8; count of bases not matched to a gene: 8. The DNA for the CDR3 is TGTGCCACCAGCAGAGTCCAACTAGCGGGGGGGCCGCATGAGCAGTTCTTC. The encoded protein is CATSRVQLAGGPHEQFF. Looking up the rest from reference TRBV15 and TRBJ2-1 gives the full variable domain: DAMVIQNPRYQVTQFGKPVTLSCSQTLNHNVMYWYQQKSSQAPKLLFHYYDKDFNNEADTPDNFQSRRPNTSFCFLDIRSPGLGDTAMYLCATSRVQLAGGPHEQFFGPGTRLTVL.

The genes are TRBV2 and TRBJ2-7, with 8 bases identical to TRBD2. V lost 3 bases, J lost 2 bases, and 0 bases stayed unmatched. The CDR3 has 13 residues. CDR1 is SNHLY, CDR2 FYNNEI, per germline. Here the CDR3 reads CASSEGLAYEQYF. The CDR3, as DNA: TGTGCCAGCAGTGAGGGACTAGCCTACGAGCAGTACTTC.

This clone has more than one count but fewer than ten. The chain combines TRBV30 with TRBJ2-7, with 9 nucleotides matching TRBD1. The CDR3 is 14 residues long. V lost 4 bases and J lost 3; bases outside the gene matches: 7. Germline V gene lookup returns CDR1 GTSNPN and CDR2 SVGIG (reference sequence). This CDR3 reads CAWTPGQGFYEQYF. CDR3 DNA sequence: TGTGCCTGGACCCCGGGACAGGGATTCTACGAGCAGTACTTC.

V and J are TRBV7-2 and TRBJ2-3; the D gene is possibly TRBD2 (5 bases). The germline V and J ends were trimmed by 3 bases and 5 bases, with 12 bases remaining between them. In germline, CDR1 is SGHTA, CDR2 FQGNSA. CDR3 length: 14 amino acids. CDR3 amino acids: CASSFRRVGDTQYF. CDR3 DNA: TGTGCCAGCAGCTTCAGGCGGGTGGGAGATACGCAGTATTTT.

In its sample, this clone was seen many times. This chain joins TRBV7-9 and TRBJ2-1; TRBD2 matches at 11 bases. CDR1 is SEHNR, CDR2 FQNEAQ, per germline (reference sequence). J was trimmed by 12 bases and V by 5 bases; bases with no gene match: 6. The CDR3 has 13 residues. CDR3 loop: CASSLGLAGLQFF. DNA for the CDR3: TGTGCCAGCAGCCTCGGACTAGCGGGTTTGCAGTTCTTC.

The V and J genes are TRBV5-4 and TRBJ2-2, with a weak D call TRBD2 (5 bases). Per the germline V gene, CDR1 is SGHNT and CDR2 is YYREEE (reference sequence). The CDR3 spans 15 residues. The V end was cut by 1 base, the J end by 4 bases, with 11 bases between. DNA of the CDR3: TGTGCCAGCAGCTTGACTAGGTCTGGCACCGGGGAGCTGTTTTTT. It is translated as CASSLTRSGTGELFF.

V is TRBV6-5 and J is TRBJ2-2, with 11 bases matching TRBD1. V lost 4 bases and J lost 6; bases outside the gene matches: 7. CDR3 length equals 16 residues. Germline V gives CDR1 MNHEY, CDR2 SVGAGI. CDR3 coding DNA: TGTGCCAGCAGTTTTCGCCGGGACAGGGGGTCCGGGGAGCTGTTTTTT. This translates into CASSFRRDRGSGELFF.

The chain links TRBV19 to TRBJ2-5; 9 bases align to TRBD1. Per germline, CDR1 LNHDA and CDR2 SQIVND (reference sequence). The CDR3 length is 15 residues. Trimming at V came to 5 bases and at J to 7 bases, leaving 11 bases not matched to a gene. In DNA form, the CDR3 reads TGTGCCAGTAGTCCGCTCACAGGGGGCGAAGGGACCCAGTACTTC. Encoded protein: CASSPLTGGEGTQYF.

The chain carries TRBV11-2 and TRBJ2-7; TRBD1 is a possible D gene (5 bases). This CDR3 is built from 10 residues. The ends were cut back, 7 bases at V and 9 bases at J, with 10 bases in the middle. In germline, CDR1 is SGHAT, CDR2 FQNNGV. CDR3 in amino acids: CASNDQGQYF. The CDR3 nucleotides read TGTGCCAGCAACGATCAGGGGCAGTACTTC.

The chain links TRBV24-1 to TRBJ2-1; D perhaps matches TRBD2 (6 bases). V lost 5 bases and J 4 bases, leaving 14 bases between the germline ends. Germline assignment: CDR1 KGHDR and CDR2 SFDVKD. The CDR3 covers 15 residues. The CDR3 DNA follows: TGTGCCACCAGTGTCTGGCGGGGAACTTACAATGAGCAGTTCTTC. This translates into CATSVWRGTYNEQFF.

The CDR3 loop reads CASSQVVSSGANVLTF. CDR3 bases: TGTGCCAGCAGCCAAGTGGTGAGCTCTGGGGCCAACGTCCTGACTTTC. J is TRBJ2-6 and V is TRBV4-2; no firm D call. This CDR3 comprises 16 residues. The germline V and J ends were trimmed by 1 base and 0 bases, with 7 bases remaining between them. CDR1 is LGHNA, CDR2 YNFKEQ, per germline.

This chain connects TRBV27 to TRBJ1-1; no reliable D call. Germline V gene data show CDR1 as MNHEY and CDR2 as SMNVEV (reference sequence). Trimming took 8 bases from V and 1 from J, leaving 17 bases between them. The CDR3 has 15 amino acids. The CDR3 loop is CASSLVRVSNTEAFF. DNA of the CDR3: TGTGCCAGCTCCCTCGTTCGGGTCTCGAACACTGAAGCTTTCTTT.

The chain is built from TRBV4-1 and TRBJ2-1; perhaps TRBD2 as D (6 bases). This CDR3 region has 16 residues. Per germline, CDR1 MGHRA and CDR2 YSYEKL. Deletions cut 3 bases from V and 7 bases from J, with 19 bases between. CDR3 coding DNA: TGCGCCAGCAGCCACCCCCAACTGAGCGGGTATAATGAGCAGTTCTTC. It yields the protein CASSHPQLSGYNEQFF.

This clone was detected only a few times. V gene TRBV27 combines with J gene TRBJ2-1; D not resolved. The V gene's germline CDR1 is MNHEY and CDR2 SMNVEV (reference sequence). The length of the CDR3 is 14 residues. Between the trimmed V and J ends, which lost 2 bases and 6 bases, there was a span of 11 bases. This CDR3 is CASSLSRGTNEQFF. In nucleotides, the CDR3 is TGTGCCAGCAGTTTAAGCAGAGGAACCAATGAGCAGTTCTTC.

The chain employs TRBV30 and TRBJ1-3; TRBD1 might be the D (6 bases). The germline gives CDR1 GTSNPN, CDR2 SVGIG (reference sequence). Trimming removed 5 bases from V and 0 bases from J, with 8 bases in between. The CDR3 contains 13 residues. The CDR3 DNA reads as TGTGCCTGGGGGACAATCTCTGGAAACACCATATATTTT. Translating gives CAWGTISGNTIYF. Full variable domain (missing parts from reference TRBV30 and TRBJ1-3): SQTIHQWPATLVQPVGSPLSLECTVEGTSNPNLYWYRQAAGRGLQLLFYSVGIGQISSEVPQNLSASRPQDRQFILSSKKLLLSDSGFYLCAWGTISGNTIYFGEGSWLTVV.

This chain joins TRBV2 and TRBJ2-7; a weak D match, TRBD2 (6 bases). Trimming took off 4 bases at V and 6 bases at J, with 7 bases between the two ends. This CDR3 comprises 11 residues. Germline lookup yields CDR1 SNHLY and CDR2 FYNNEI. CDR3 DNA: TGTGCCAGCAGTGCGGGGGTCGAGCAGTACTTC. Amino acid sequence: CASSAGVEQYF. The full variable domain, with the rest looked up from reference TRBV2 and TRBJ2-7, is EPEVTQTPSHQVTQMGQEVILRCVPISNHLYFYWYRQILGQKVEFLVSFYNNEISEKSEIFDDQFSVERPDGSNFTLKIRSTKLEDSAMYFCASSAGVEQYFGPGTRLTVT.